This record covers a single T cell receptor (beta chain). This entry belongs to a study of blood T cell repertoires in COVID-19. Study-level background: The study drew acute and convalescent COVID-19 samples from the United States, Italy and Spain. T cells, B-cell-depleted T cells, or PBMCs supplied cDNA or gDNA.

In the source study's methods: Reference gene primer amplification gave nucleated cell count estimates. TCRdb's copy holds only in-frame clones and misses some; the assay was immunoSEQ multiplex PCR. That table gives V, J and clone size, and the DNA gave D and trimming. The sample lists about 78,000 clones, 90% occurring once. The V and J ends lost 4 bases and 4 bases, in that order; junction bases with no gene match: 6. CDR1 and CDR2 from the germline V gene are MNHEY and SVGAGI. This CDR3 comprises 14 residues. The source of this sequence is a woman of 80 years or more with acute or convalescent COVID-19. The genes are TRBV6-5 and TRBJ1-2, with 7 bases that match TRBD1. Material: peripheral blood. The CDR3 is CASSLNRGTYGYTF. CDR3 nucleotides: TGTGCCAGCAGTTTGAACAGGGGAACCTATGGCTACACCTTC.